Listed below are T cell receptor beta chains from one sample, sequenced in a study of T cell responses to AZD1222 COVID-19 vaccine. Sequencing used immunoSEQ multiplex PCR; TCRdb keeps in-frame clones, though not all of them. The data hold about 110,000 clones, with 85% to 90% observed a single time. Source: peripheral blood, taken 28 days after the second AZD1222 dose. The origin of the receptors is an adult who received the AZD1222 COVID-19 vaccine. Both conserved end residues are part of each CDR3. The D gene is left open where the match is weak. Only part of the rows carry a size: once, few, many, or a class if the clone is expanded.

clone_size: NA
j_call: TRBJ1-2
v_call: TRBV11-2
d_call: TRBD1
cdr3_nt: TGTGCCAGCAGCTTGGACCACCGGACAGGGGGCGATGGCTACACCTTC
cdr3_aa: CASSLDHRTGGDGYTF

clone_size: NA
j_call: TRBJ1-1
v_call: TRBV11-3
d_call: NA
cdr3_nt: TGTGCCAGCAGCCCACCTTCACAGGGTGCGAACACTGAAGCTTTCTTT
cdr3_aa: CASSPPSQGANTEAFF

clone_size: few
j_call: TRBJ1-5
v_call: TRBV3-1/TRBV3-2
d_call: NA
cdr3_nt: TGTGCCAGCAGCCAAGGGGGTATTGATCAGCCCCAGCATTTT
cdr3_aa: CASSQGGIDQPQHF

clone_size: once
j_call: TRBJ2-1
v_call: TRBV7-9
d_call: NA
cdr3_nt: TGTGCCAGCAGTAACCGGGATCTAGACAATGAGCAGTTCTTC
cdr3_aa: CASSNRDLDNEQFF

clone_size: NA
j_call: TRBJ2-7
v_call: TRBV28
d_call: TRBD1
cdr3_nt: TGTGCCAGCAGTCGCGGACAGGGGAGGGTGAGAGAGCAGTACTTC
cdr3_aa: CASSRGQGRVREQYF

clone_size: NA
j_call: TRBJ2-7
v_call: TRBV21-1
d_call: NA
cdr3_nt: TGTGCCAGCAGCAAAGCTGGCCGGCCAACGCCCGGCTCCTACGAGCAGTACTTC
cdr3_aa: CASSKAGRPTPGSYEQYF

clone_size: NA
j_call: TRBJ1-2
v_call: TRBV18
d_call: NA
cdr3_nt: TGTGCCAGCTCACTGGGACCTCAAAACGGCGGCTACACCTTC
cdr3_aa: CASSLGPQNGGYTF

clone_size: NA
j_call: TRBJ2-2
v_call: TRBV7-9
d_call: NA
cdr3_nt: TGTGCCAGCAGCACAAGGTCCTACACCGGGGAGCTGTTTTTT
cdr3_aa: CASSTRSYTGELFF

clone_size: NA
j_call: TRBJ2-1
v_call: TRBV11-2
d_call: NA
cdr3_nt: TGTGCCAGCAGCTTAGGCGGGATCTCCTACAATGAGCAGTTCTTC
cdr3_aa: CASSLGGISYNEQFF

clone_size: NA
j_call: TRBJ1-4
v_call: TRBV19
d_call: NA
cdr3_nt: TGTGCCAGTAGTAGAGGACAGTTTAATGAAAAACTGTTTTTT
cdr3_aa: CASSRGQFNEKLFF

clone_size: NA
j_call: TRBJ2-3
v_call: TRBV5-4
d_call: NA
cdr3_nt: TGTGCCAGCAGCTTGGCTCTGTCGGGGAACAGAAATACGCAGTATTTT
cdr3_aa: CASSLALSGNRNTQYF

clone_size: NA
j_call: TRBJ2-2
v_call: TRBV9
d_call: TRBD1
cdr3_nt: TGTGCCAGCAGCGTAGCTTTTTCAGGGGGCTTGAAGACCGGGGAGCTGTTTTTT
cdr3_aa: CASSVAFSGGLKTGELFF

clone_size: NA
j_call: TRBJ2-7
v_call: TRBV7-9
d_call: TRBD1
cdr3_nt: TGTGCCAGCAGCACGGGACAGGGGGCCCACGAGCAGTACTTC
cdr3_aa: CASSTGQGAHEQYF

clone_size: NA
j_call: TRBJ1-5
v_call: TRBV19
d_call: NA
cdr3_nt: TGTGCCAGTAGTATCTCCGTAAGCAATCAGCCCCAGCATTTT
cdr3_aa: CASSISVSNQPQHF

clone_size: NA
j_call: TRBJ2-3
v_call: TRBV3-1/TRBV3-2
d_call: TRBD1
cdr3_nt: TGTGCCAGCAGCCCGTTGGGACAGGGAGGAGATACGCAGTATTTT
cdr3_aa: CASSPLGQGGDTQYF

clone_size: NA
j_call: TRBJ1-2
v_call: TRBV10-3
d_call: NA
cdr3_nt: TGTGCCATCCGAGGAGGGGGGCCCCCTAACTATGGCTACACCTTC
cdr3_aa: CAIRGGGPPNYGYTF

clone_size: NA
j_call: TRBJ1-4
v_call: TRBV6-4
d_call: NA
cdr3_nt: TGTGCCAGCAGTGTGGGGGCACGAGAAAAACTGTTTTTT
cdr3_aa: CASSVGAREKLFF

clone_size: NA
j_call: TRBJ1-6
v_call: TRBV9
d_call: TRBD1
cdr3_nt: TGTGCCAGCAGCCCAGATGGGACAGGGAGATCACCCCTCCACTTT
cdr3_aa: CASSPDGTGRSPLHF

clone_size: NA
j_call: TRBJ2-7
v_call: TRBV28
d_call: NA
cdr3_nt: TGTGCCAGCAGTTTAGGGCCTAGCGCGACCTACGAGCAGTACTTC
cdr3_aa: CASSLGPSATYEQYF

clone_size: NA
j_call: TRBJ2-2
v_call: TRBV19
d_call: NA
cdr3_nt: TGTGCCAGTAGAATCCCGGGGGACCCTTCCACCGGGGAGCTGTTTTTT
cdr3_aa: CASRIPGDPSTGELFF

clone_size: NA
j_call: TRBJ1-1
v_call: TRBV19
d_call: TRBD1
cdr3_nt: TGTGCCAGTGGATCGACAGGGTTGGATGCTGAAGCTTTCTTT
cdr3_aa: CASGSTGLDAEAFF

clone_size: NA
j_call: TRBJ1-5
v_call: TRBV28
d_call: TRBD1
cdr3_nt: TGTGCCAGCAGCACGACAGGGGACAATCAGCCCCAGCATTTT
cdr3_aa: CASSTTGDNQPQHF

clone_size: NA
j_call: TRBJ1-2
v_call: TRBV28
d_call: TRBD1
cdr3_nt: TGTGCCAGCAGTTCTCAAACCGGGACAGGGTATGGCTACACCTTC
cdr3_aa: CASSSQTGTGYGYTF

clone_size: NA
j_call: TRBJ2-3
v_call: TRBV19
d_call: TRBD1
cdr3_nt: TGTGCCAGTAGTATCGGGACAGGGGCTAAAGATACGCAGTATTTT
cdr3_aa: CASSIGTGAKDTQYF

clone_size: NA
j_call: TRBJ2-3
v_call: TRBV18
d_call: TRBD2
cdr3_nt: TGTGCCAGCTCACCAACCAGCGGGAGAGAGGCAGATACGCAGTATTTT
cdr3_aa: CASSPTSGREADTQYF

clone_size: NA
j_call: TRBJ2-7
v_call: TRBV27
d_call: TRBD1
cdr3_nt: TGTGCCAGCAGTCCGAGTCCCGGGACAGGGTCCTACGAGCAGTACTTC
cdr3_aa: CASSPSPGTGSYEQYF

clone_size: NA
j_call: TRBJ1-1
v_call: TRBV6-5
d_call: NA
cdr3_nt: TGTGCCAGCAGTTACTCGAGCAGAAACACTGAAGCTTTCTTT
cdr3_aa: CASSYSSRNTEAFF

clone_size: NA
j_call: TRBJ2-1
v_call: TRBV5-6
d_call: TRBD2
cdr3_nt: TGTGCCAGCAGCCCGGGGACCCGGGAGGGCTACAATGAGCAGTTCTTC
cdr3_aa: CASSPGTREGYNEQFF

clone_size: NA
j_call: TRBJ2-5
v_call: TRBV5-5
d_call: NA
cdr3_nt: TGTGCCAGCAGCGCTTCAGGGAATCGGGAGACCCAGTACTTC
cdr3_aa: CASSASGNRETQYF

clone_size: NA
j_call: TRBJ1-5
v_call: TRBV2
d_call: TRBD1
cdr3_nt: TGTGCCAGCAGTCCCGGGACAGGGCTCAATCAGCCCCAGCATTTT
cdr3_aa: CASSPGTGLNQPQHF

clone_size: NA
j_call: TRBJ2-7
v_call: TRBV2
d_call: TRBD2
cdr3_nt: TGTGCCAGCAGTGGCGGGGGGAGGAACTACGAGCAGTACTTC
cdr3_aa: CASSGGGRNYEQYF

clone_size: NA
j_call: TRBJ2-1
v_call: TRBV2
d_call: TRBD2
cdr3_nt: TGTGCCAGCAGCCCAACTAGCGATTACAATGAGCAGTTCTTC
cdr3_aa: CASSPTSDYNEQFF

clone_size: NA
j_call: TRBJ2-7
v_call: TRBV28
d_call: NA
cdr3_nt: TGTGCCAGCAGAACCACAGGGTATACTTCCTACGAGCAGTACTTC
cdr3_aa: CASRTTGYTSYEQYF

clone_size: NA
j_call: TRBJ1-2
v_call: TRBV30
d_call: TRBD1
cdr3_nt: TGTGCCTGGAGTGTCCGGGACAGGGGGCGTAGTAACTATGGCTACACCTTC
cdr3_aa: CAWSVRDRGRSNYGYTF

clone_size: NA
j_call: TRBJ1-2
v_call: TRBV5-1
d_call: NA
cdr3_nt: TGCGCCAGCAGCTTGGAAGGAAACTATGGCTACACCTTC
cdr3_aa: CASSLEGNYGYTF

clone_size: NA
j_call: TRBJ1-6
v_call: TRBV6-1
d_call: NA
cdr3_nt: TGTGCCAGCAGTGAACGAGGGGGACCTAATTCACCCCTCCACTTT
cdr3_aa: CASSERGGPNSPLHF

clone_size: NA
j_call: TRBJ2-7
v_call: TRBV11-1
d_call: NA
cdr3_nt: TGTGCCAGCAGCTTAGCGCGTCGGGTGATAGTTAGCGAGCAGTACTTC
cdr3_aa: CASSLARRVIVSEQYF